The 13 T cell receptor beta chains below all came from one sample that was sequenced in a study of Graves' ophthalmopathy and Graves' hyperthyroidism. RNA transcripts provided the template for amplifying TCR beta CDR3 regions. Second-round multiplex PCR came after a first-round RT-PCR that employed HTBI primers. TCRdb re-called the multiplex PCR reads with MiXCR, one entry per CDR3 protein. The profile shows about 210,000 distinct CDR3 sequences, 25% to 30% of them singletons. The sample was peripheral blood. The source of these receptors is a man in his fifties with Graves' ophthalmopathy.

The V gene is TRBV12-3 or TRBV12-4, the J gene TRBJ2-7, with D perhaps being TRBD1 or TRBD2 (6 bases each). V was trimmed by 7 bases and J by 0 bases, leaving 13 bases between them. CDR3 size: 14 residues. CDR3 sequence: CASTWGDISYEQYF. CDR3 coding DNA: TGTGCCAGCACCTGGGGGGACATCTCCTACGAGCAGTACTTC.

This clonotype has ten or more counts. The V call is TRBV11-1, the J call TRBJ1-3; D not certain. CDR1 and CDR2 from the germline V gene are SGHAT and FQDESV (reference sequence). The CDR3 loop spans 17 amino acids. V lost 3 bases to trimming and J lost 2 bases, with 17 bases between them. In DNA form, the CDR3 reads TGTGCCAGCAGCTTCAAACTGGAAGTCGTGGCTGGAAACACCATATATTTT. This sequence encodes CASSFKLEVVAGNTIYF.

This clonotype was found many times. The V and J genes are TRBV14 and TRBJ2-7; no reliable D call. Per the germline V gene, CDR1 is SGHDN and CDR2 is FVKESK. The CDR3 runs to 12 residues. Trimming cost V 1 base and J 5 bases, with 6 bases left between them. CDR3 in amino acids: CASSQVSHEQYF. In nucleotides, the CDR3 is TGTGCCAGCAGCCAAGTATCCCACGAGCAGTACTTC.

This clonotype was counted many times. The rearrangement uses TRBV7-2 and TRBJ2-7; 9 nucleotides agree with TRBD2. Germline lookup yields CDR1 SGHTA and CDR2 FQGNSA. V lost 6 bases and J lost 2; bases outside the gene matches: 5. The CDR3 has 14 residues. Here the CDR3 reads CASRAVAGAYEQYF. CDR3 nucleotide sequence: TGTGCCAGCAGGGCCGTAGCGGGAGCCTACGAGCAGTACTTC.

The chain combines TRBV18 with TRBJ1-1; a possible D gene is TRBD1 (6 bases). CDR3 length equals 15 residues. V was clipped by 2 bases and J by 1 base, with 11 bases between them. CDR1 is KGHSH, CDR2 LQKENI, per germline. CDR3 amino acids: CASSPVTGQNTEAFF. In DNA, the CDR3 is TGTGCCAGCTCACCAGTAACGGGACAGAACACTGAAGCTTTCTTT.

V usage is TRBV28 and J usage is TRBJ2-2, with D possibly being TRBD2 (5 bases). The CDR3 consists of 19 residues. The germline V and J ends were trimmed by 3 bases and 3 bases, with 23 bases remaining between them. Germline assignment: CDR1 MDHEN and CDR2 SYDVKM. CDR3 sequence reads: CASSLIRLGRDGYTGELFF. CDR3 nucleotide sequence: TGTGCCAGCAGTTTGATTCGGCTGGGCCGGGATGGCTACACCGGGGAGCTGTTTTTT.

The rearrangement links TRBV6-1 to TRBJ2-7, with 10 bases lining up with TRBD2. The junction had 5 bases not matched to a gene; V was cut back by 4 bases and J by 2 bases. There are 15 residues in the CDR3. In germline, CDR1 is MNHNS, CDR2 SASEGT. CDR3 DNA sequence: TGTGCCAGCAGTGCCCGGACTAGCGGAGCCTACGAGCAGTACTTC. Its translation: CASSARTSGAYEQYF.

This clonotype appeared a few times. At one of its ends the junction is not consistent with the germline gene, which may arise from a read error. The chain recombines TRBV12-3 or TRBV12-4 with TRBJ1-2; 7 nucleotides match TRBD1. The CDR3 spans 12 residues. CDR3 residues: CASSSGGRTGVF. The CDR3 bases are TGTGCCAGCAGTTCAGGTGGGCGGACAGGCGTGTTC.

This clonotype was counted many times. The chain carries TRBV11-2 and TRBJ2-7; 9 bases align to TRBD1. V trimming: 5 bases; J trimming: 0 bases; junction bases outside the gene matches: 8. CDR1 and CDR2 (germline): SGHAT, FQNNGV. The CDR3 spans 16 residues. CDR3 DNA sequence: TGTGCCAGCAGCGTCACCGGGACAGGGTCCTCCTACGAGCAGTACTTC. Protein: CASSVTGTGSSYEQYF.

This clonotype was counted many times. This may arise from a read error, as a much more abundant clone is one base away. The V call is TRBV6-2 or TRBV6-3, the J call TRBJ1-1, with D unresolved. This CDR3 contains 13 residues. With 2 bases removed from V and 2 bases from J, the gap between germline ends came to 6 bases. Germline loops: CDR1 MNHEY, CDR2 SVGEGT. The CDR3 region has the DNA TGTGCCAGCAGTTACGGGCATAACACTGAAGCTTTCTTT. Its translation: CASSYGHNTEAFF.

The chain joins TRBV12-3 or TRBV12-4 to TRBJ2-2; a possible D gene is TRBD2 (6 bases). The CDR3 covers 14 residues. V lost 11 bases and J 0 bases, leaving 13 bases between the germline ends. DNA for the CDR3: TGTGCCGGCGGGACGTCCGCGAACACCGGGGAGCTGTTTTTT. This encodes CAGGTSANTGELFF.

This clonotype has a count of ten or more. The rearrangement joins TRBV27 to TRBJ2-4, with 11 bases identical to TRBD2. CDR3 size: 16 residues. With V trimmed by 5 bases and J by 0 bases, 3 bases remained unmatched. Germline-derived CDR1 and CDR2 are MNHEY and SMNVEV (reference sequence). The CDR3 nucleotides are TGTGCCAGCAGTCCCCTAGCGGGAGGAGCCAAAAACATTCAGTACTTC. Translating it yields CASSPLAGGAKNIQYF.

In its sample, this clonotype was seen many times. V is TRBV20-1 and J is TRBJ2-4, with 8 bases matching TRBD2. V lost 6 bases and J lost 3; bases outside the gene matches: 13. Germline values: CDR1 DFQATT, CDR2 SNEGSKA (reference sequence). CDR3 length: 16 amino acids. The CDR3 here is CSAPGSGRSGKNIQYF. As DNA, the CDR3 is TGCAGTGCGCCGGGCAGCGGGAGATCGGGCAAAAACATTCAGTACTTC.